The sequence of this TCR beta chain was determined in a study of T cell responses to AZD1222 COVID-19 vaccine (dated by TCRdb to the early 2020s). A note on the overall study: A total of 240 or so trial participants underwent TCR sequencing, of whom 207 had received two doses of AZD1222 and around 25 had received two doses of the MenACWY control vaccine. Trial participants were enrolled into age subgroups of 18-55, 56-69 and 70-plus years, which contained 148, 28 and 57 TCR-sequenced participants, respectively. General study outcomes and caveats: Epitopes outside the regions mutated in the B.1.351 and B.1.1.7 variants were reportedly recognized by nearly half of the unique spike-specific TCRs. Participants were mostly white British, with more females than males. The authors suggested clonal diversity may have been underestimated. Because no samples from the day 14 peak response were available, repertoires could be characterized only after the peak T cell response. Vaccine-associated CD4 TCRs spanned the whole spike protein, with dominant responses in regions 160-218 and 743-854. Conclusions about previously exposed vaccinees are limited, since just five to seven AZD1222 recipients were seropositive for SARS-CoV-2 at baseline. After two AZD1222 doses, spike-specific TCR breadth and depth were significantly higher than at day 0 and than in MenACWY recipients. In the small 56-69-year group, the increase in depth fell short of significance, most likely because of low power.

CDR3 length: 13 amino acids, cysteine to phenylalanine. Of the read, only the CDR3 DNA is kept; its 39 bases are in frame from base 1. The germline V gene sets CDR1 to MGHRA and CDR2 to YSYEKL. Deletion took 4 bases off V and 8 bases off J, with a span of 11 bases between the germline ends. The CDR3 regions of human TCRbeta chains were analyzed by immunosequencing. The published analysis was carried out like this. Repertoire TCRs were matched against a reference library of SARS-CoV-2-specific TCRs generated with the MIRA antigen-specificity platform. Breadth was defined as the fraction of unique TCRs that were SARS-CoV-2-associated. Depth was defined as the fraction of total T cells that were SARS-CoV-2-associated. Each spike-specific TCR was assigned to its reactive spike region and to a CD4 or CD8 class using the MIRA data. Log10-transformed breadth and depth values were compared by one-way ANOVA with Sidak's multiple comparisons tests. The source is immuneACCESS, and TCRdb retained only in-frame sequences with V and J called. Part of the clones is not carried over; for the studies checked, unresolved V genes explain less than half of this, and the remainder is unexplained. Clone size and V and J calls were adopted from that table, with D and trimming inferred from the DNA. Present in this sample are some 170,000 clones, 92% of which were seen just once. More than 1% of the sample goes to the ten largest clones.

As to this clone: Its recognized antigen is unknown. The record has no base qualities; no much larger clone is one base away.

Explained via the paper, the time point label denotes: about 28 days (+/-7) after the second vaccine dose. AZD1222 recipients with second doses at about 4 weeks or about 12 weeks were pooled, because spike-specific TCR depth and breadth did not differ between schedules. The vaccinee samples were drawn from two UK trials, COV001 and COV002, one of which was a single-blind randomized controlled phase 2/3 trial testing AZD1222 (ChAdOx1 nCoV-19) in healthy adults. For TCRbeta chain sequencing, PBMC samples were collected from trial participants at day 0 and at day 28 after the second dose. The chain is made from TRBV4-1 and TRBJ1-4; a tentative D call is TRBD1 (5 bases match). Sequenced material: peripheral blood, taken 28 days after the second AZD1222 dose. This receptor was identified in an adult who received the AZD1222 COVID-19 vaccine. The DNA sequence reads TGCGCCAGCAGCCCAGGGTTCCGGGAAAAACTGTTTTTT. Its translation is CASSPGFREKLFF.